This T cell receptor (beta chain) is drawn from a study of blood T cell repertoires in COVID-19. Study as a whole: COVID-19 samples from acute and convalescent phases originated in the United States, Italy and Spain.

Here immunoSEQ multiplex PCR was the method, and the copy in TCRdb shows in-frame clones only, minus some. The table has about 180,000 clones, around 83% seen once. V lost 7 bases and J lost 6; bases outside the gene matches: 9. Germline lookup yields CDR1 ENHRY and CDR2 SYGVKD. This CDR3 contains 14 residues. The sequence derives from a woman aged 30 to 39 with active or convalescent COVID-19. Sequenced material: peripheral blood. The V call is TRBV10-3, the J call TRBJ2-3, with 8 positions matching TRBD2. The CDR3 is CAITPGLAADTQYF. Written as DNA, the CDR3 is TGTGCCATCACCCCAGGACTAGCTGCCGATACGCAGTATTTT.